These T cell receptor beta chains were read from a single sample in a study of cytomegalovirus exposure and HLA in healthy donors. Sequencing used immunoSEQ multiplex PCR; TCRdb keeps in-frame clones, though not all of them. The repertoire holds about 130,000 clones, roughly four fifths seen once, with 11% in the top ten. The specimen was PBMCs. All receptors come from a male donor in good health and CMV-seropositive. Each CDR3 is given with its conserved first and last residue. D genes are given only for firm matches. Some rows have no size entry. The others give once, few or many, or a class for an expanded clone.

NA	TRBV30	TRBJ2-5	NA	TGTGCCTGGAAAGCAACAGGGAGAGAGACCCAGTACTTC	CAWKATGRETQYF
TRBD2	TRBV28	TRBJ2-7	NA	TGTGCCATCCGGGGGGGGCGCTCCTACGAGCAGTACTTC	CAIRGGRSYEQYF
NA	TRBV7-8	TRBJ2-7	NA	TGTGCCAGCAGCTTAGCCAGGTCTGGCAACGAGCAGTACTTC	CASSLARSGNEQYF
TRBD1	TRBV7-2	TRBJ2-7	NA	TGTGCCAGCAGCTCAAACAGGGGTGGCTACGAGCAGTACTTC	CASSSNRGGYEQYF
NA	TRBV6-6	TRBJ1-5	NA	TGTGCCAGCAGTTATGGTTCGGATCAGCCCCAGCATTTT	CASSYGSDQPQHF
TRBD2	TRBV28	TRBJ2-7	NA	TGTGCCAGCAGTGGAAGCGGGAGTGACTACGAGCAGTACTTC	CASSGSGSDYEQYF
TRBD1	TRBV6-6	TRBJ1-4	NA	TGTGCCAGCAGTGTACAGGGGTATGAAAAACTGTTTTTT	CASSVQGYEKLFF
NA	TRBV7-2	TRBJ1-2	NA	TGTGCCAGCAGCTTAGCGCCGGGGAATGGCTACACCTTC	CASSLAPGNGYTF
NA	TRBV4-3	TRBJ2-2	NA	TGCGCCAGCAGCCAAGTCGGCTCTAGGGGTCCCGGGGAGCTGTTTTTT	CASSQVGSRGPGELFF
NA	TRBV5-6	TRBJ2-7	few	TGTGCCAGCAGCTTGGTGTCAGCAGGTCGGAACGAGCAGTACTTC	CASSLVSAGRNEQYF
NA	TRBV9	TRBJ2-5	NA	TGTGCCAGCAGCGTAGTAGGGGAAGAGACCCAGTACTTC	CASSVVGEETQYF
NA	TRBV5-1	TRBJ2-7	NA	TGCGCCAGCAGCTTGGCGGGCGGGTCCTACGAGCAGTACTTC	CASSLAGGSYEQYF
TRBD1	TRBV11-1	TRBJ2-2	few	TGTGCCAGCAGTCCGGGACAGGGTTCGGCCGGGGAGCTGTTTTTT	CASSPGQGSAGELFF
TRBD1	TRBV9	TRBJ1-3	NA	TGTGCCAGCAGCGTGGGACAGGGGGAGTCTGGAAACACCATATATTTT	CASSVGQGESGNTIYF
TRBD1	TRBV10-3	TRBJ1-5	NA	TGTGCCATCAGCGGACAGGGAGACGGTCAGCCCCAGCATTTT	CAISGQGDGQPQHF
NA	TRBV5-6	TRBJ1-1	NA	TGTGCCAGCAGCTTTAAGACGGGTGAAGCTTTCTTT	CASSFKTGEAFF
TRBD1	TRBV6-5	TRBJ1-1	NA	TGTGCCAGCAGTTACCACGGACAGGGGAGAACTGAAGCTTTCTTT	CASSYHGQGRTEAFF
NA	TRBV6-6	TRBJ2-2	NA	TGTGCCAGCAGTTACGCGGCTCGTCCCACCGGGGAGCTGTTTTTT	CASSYAARPTGELFF
TRBD1	TRBV27	TRBJ2-4	NA	TGTGCCAGCAGTCCCACACAGGGGATTCTAGCCAAAAACATTCAGTACTTC	CASSPTQGILAKNIQYF
TRBD2	TRBV7-2	TRBJ2-7	NA	TGTGCCAGCAGCTTGGGACTAGCGTCCTACGAGCAGTACTTC	CASSLGLASYEQYF
NA	TRBV19	TRBJ1-5	NA	TGTGCCAGTAGCGCCATTGGGGGGCAGCCCCAGCATTTT	CASSAIGGQPQHF
NA	TRBV19	TRBJ1-2	NA	TGTGCCAGTAGGGACTTCAACTATGGCTACACCTTC	CASRDFNYGYTF
TRBD2	TRBV10-3	TRBJ2-3	NA	TGTGCCACCGTGGGACTAGCAGAAGATACGCAGTATTTT	CATVGLAEDTQYF
TRBD2	TRBV5-6	TRBJ2-7	NA	TGTGCCAGCAGCTTGGGGCTAGCGGGAGGTTACGAGCAGTACTTC	CASSLGLAGGYEQYF
NA	TRBV28	TRBJ2-3	NA	TGTGCCAGCAGACTGGGCGGGACCAGCACAGATACGCAGTATTTT	CASRLGGTSTDTQYF
NA	TRBV29-1	TRBJ2-7	NA	TGCAGCGCATTAGGAGTGGATCAGCTCGAGCAGTACTTC	CSALGVDQLEQYF
TRBD2	TRBV29-1	TRBJ2-2	NA	TGCAGCGTCCTTAGCGGGGCTTCGAACACCGGGGAGCTGTTTTTT	CSVLSGASNTGELFF
NA	TRBV5-4	TRBJ2-3	NA	TGTGCCAGCAGCTTCCCAAATCAAATTGCGTTTAGCACAGATACGCAGTATTTT	CASSFPNQIAFSTDTQYF
TRBD2	TRBV9	TRBJ2-6	NA	TGTGCCAGCAGCGGGACTAGCGGGCCGGCTGGGGCCAACGTCCTGACTTTC	CASSGTSGPAGANVLTF
NA	TRBV30	TRBJ2-7	NA	TGTGCCTGGGCCCCTCGTGGCGACAACGAGCAGTACTTC	CAWAPRGDNEQYF
TRBD1	TRBV5-1	TRBJ2-3	NA	TGCGCCAGCAGCCCACCCACGGCCAGGGGGACAGATACGCAGTATTTT	CASSPPTARGTDTQYF
TRBD2	TRBV2	TRBJ2-2	NA	TGTGCCAGTACTAGCGGGAGGGCCAACACCGGGGAGCTGTTTTTT	CASTSGRANTGELFF
TRBD1	TRBV29-1	TRBJ2-5	NA	TGCAGCGCTCACGGGGGACAGGACTCGGAGACCCAGTACTTC	CSAHGGQDSETQYF
NA	TRBV6-6	TRBJ1-1	NA	TGTGCCAGCAGCTTGGGACTCCAAGGGCCTGAAGCTTTCTTT	CASSLGLQGPEAFF
TRBD1	TRBV27	TRBJ2-5	NA	TGTGCCAGCAGCCACCAGGGGGTTTGGGGAAGCGGCCAAGAGACCCAGTACTTC	CASSHQGVWGSGQETQYF
NA	TRBV6-1	TRBJ2-3	NA	TGTGCCAGCAGTGGTGGACAGCAAAACACAGATACGCAGTATTTT	CASSGGQQNTDTQYF
TRBD1	TRBV11-2	TRBJ1-1	NA	TGTGCCAGCAGCTTATATCCCCTCGAGGGGGCCACTGAAGCTTTCTTT	CASSLYPLEGATEAFF
TRBD2	TRBV30	TRBJ2-7	NA	TGTGCCTGGGGGTGGGCCGGGACTAGCGCGTCCTACGAGCAGTACTTC	CAWGWAGTSASYEQYF
NA	TRBV5-4	TRBJ2-1	few	TGTGCCAGCAGCTTGTGGGGGGACAATGAGCAGTTCTTC	CASSLWGDNEQFF
NA	TRBV19	TRBJ2-5	NA	TGTGCCAGTAGTATCCTCGGCGGCCAAGAGACCCAGTACTTC	CASSILGGQETQYF
TRBD2	TRBV7-3	TRBJ2-5	NA	TGTGCCAGCAGTCGGGGGGGTCAAGAGACCCAGTACTTC	CASSRGGQETQYF
TRBD1	TRBV30	TRBJ1-1	NA	TGTGCCTGGAGTCGAGCCGTAGGGGGCCGTGAAGCTTTCTTT	CAWSRAVGGREAFF
TRBD2	TRBV27	TRBJ2-7	NA	TGTGCCAGCACTCAAAATAGCGGGAGCTCCTACGAGCAGTACTTC	CASTQNSGSSYEQYF
TRBD2	TRBV11-2	TRBJ2-7	NA	TGTGCCAGCAGCTTAGAGTCGGCGGGAGTAGACGAGCAGTACTTC	CASSLESAGVDEQYF
TRBD2	TRBV5-6	TRBJ2-5	NA	TGTGCCAGCAGCCTGGGAGTAGCGGGAGGCTCAGGGGAGACCCAGTACTTC	CASSLGVAGGSGETQYF
TRBD1	TRBV11-3	TRBJ1-4	NA	TGTGCCAGCAGCAACAGGGGACATAATGAAAAACTGTTTTTT	CASSNRGHNEKLFF
NA	TRBV10-3	TRBJ1-5	NA	TGTGCCATCAGGAACGTCGGGGAGTATCAGCCCCAGCATTTT	CAIRNVGEYQPQHF
NA	TRBV6-6	TRBJ2-4	NA	TGTGCCAGCAGTTTACCCCAGACCGCGGACATTCAGTACTTC	CASSLPQTADIQYF
TRBD1	TRBV4-1	TRBJ2-3	NA	TGCGCCAGCAGCCAAGTTGGGGAACAGGGGGCAGATACGCAGTATTTT	CASSQVGEQGADTQYF
NA	TRBV5-6	TRBJ1-5	NA	TGTGCCAGCAGCCCGTGGGAGACTAATAGCAATCAGCCCCAGCATTTT	CASSPWETNSNQPQHF
NA	TRBV9	TRBJ1-4	NA	TGTGCCAGCAGCCCCTACACGGGGTTTCAGGAAAAACTGTTTTTT	CASSPYTGFQEKLFF
NA	TRBV4-3	TRBJ1-4	NA	TGCGCCAGCAGCCAAACAACGACGGGGGAGGAAAAACTGTTTTTT	CASSQTTTGEEKLFF
NA	TRBV27	TRBJ2-1	NA	TGTGCCAGCAGTTTAGGGGGCCAGAATGAGCAGTTCTTC	CASSLGGQNEQFF
TRBD1	TRBV28	TRBJ1-5	medium-sized	TGTGCCAGCAGTTTGGGGACAGGGGTCCAGCCCCAGCATTTT	CASSLGTGVQPQHF